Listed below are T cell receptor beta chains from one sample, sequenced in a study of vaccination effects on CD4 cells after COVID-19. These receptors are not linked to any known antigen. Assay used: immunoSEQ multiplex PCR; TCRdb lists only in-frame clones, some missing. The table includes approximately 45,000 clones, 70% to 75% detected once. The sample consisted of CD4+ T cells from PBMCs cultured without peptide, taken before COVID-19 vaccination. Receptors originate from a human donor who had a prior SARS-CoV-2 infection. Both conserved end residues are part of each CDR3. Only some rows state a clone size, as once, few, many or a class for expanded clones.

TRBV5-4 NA CASSLGGGTSGSDQFF
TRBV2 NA CASSDVSGRYDEQFF
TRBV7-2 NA CASSLVNFYNEQFF
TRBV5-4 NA CASSSSGEGHYGYTF
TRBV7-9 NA CASDNRTIGNTIYF
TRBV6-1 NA CASSDRGPTYEQYF
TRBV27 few CASSLQRLAGGGTDTQYF
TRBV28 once CASNPVERENSPLHF
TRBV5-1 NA CASSVHKDTQYF
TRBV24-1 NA CATSLDEYNEQFF
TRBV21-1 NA CASSKVGGGAKDTEAFF
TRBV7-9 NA CASSGQGEKLFF
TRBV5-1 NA CASSLGLAGGVVYEQYF
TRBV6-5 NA CASRSGRGHNQPQHF
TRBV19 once CASSIGWRGGGYTF
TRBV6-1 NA CASSELDSYSNQPQHF
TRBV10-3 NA CAISESSESLYTF
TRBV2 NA CASSEARHLRNQPQHF
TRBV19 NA CASRVQGPDSGELFF
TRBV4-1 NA CASSQDWGAGYTF
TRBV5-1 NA CASSLVADTQYF
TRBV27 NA CASSLAGGSRETQYF
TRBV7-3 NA CASSLLTREQYF
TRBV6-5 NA CASSYSRAPNEKLFF
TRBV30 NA CALFEDWGVFNYGYTF
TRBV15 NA CATSTIGRAHVTDTQYF
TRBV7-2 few CASSLFVGGTLSYEQYF
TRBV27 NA CASSQYSDTRDEQYF
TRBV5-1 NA CASSLLAAVVDEQFF
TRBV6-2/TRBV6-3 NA CASSYVGNQPQHF
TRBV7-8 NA CASSITSGGGLAPPGELFF
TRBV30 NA CAWEGEGIGPRNRYEQYF
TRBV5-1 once CASSLAGGRSGDTIYF
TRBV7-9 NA CASRLDHQEKLFF
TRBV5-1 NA CASSLDGRQEGDIQYF
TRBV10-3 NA CAISGTAPYEQYF
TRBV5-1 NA CASSLGGMSSYEQYF
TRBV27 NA CASSLFATTDTQYF
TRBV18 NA CASSPGPTGELFF
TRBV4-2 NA CASSPQASTDTQYF
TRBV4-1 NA CASSQILAVGNNEQFF
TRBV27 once CASSLLSLVVLSGQGRNTGELFF
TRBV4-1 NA CASSRTGEQSGYTF
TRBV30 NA CAWRYLSSGNTIYF
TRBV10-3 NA CATNLGGQGKETQYF
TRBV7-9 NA CASSIRSQAEKLFF
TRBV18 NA CASSPPGNYEQYF
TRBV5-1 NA CASSLATGIPNYGYTF